This T cell receptor (beta chain) was profiled in a study of CD8+ T cells in alopecia areata. Study summary: For 6 to 18 months, tofacitinib was taken, and 6 months off drug followed.

Noted treatment: oral pan-JAK inhibitor, 5-10 mg twice daily. Concerning this clone: The antigen remains unidentified.

V gave up 1 base and J gave up 1 base, with 10 bases separating them. The CDR3 spans 14 residues. Germline V gene sequence: CDR1 SQVTM, CDR2 ANQGSEA. Study-wide results and limits: In scalp, tofacitinib significantly decreased clonality and expanded CD8+ clones among the top 100. Especially in alopecia totalis/universalis, lesional scalp showed greater clonality than normal scalp did.

The sequencing template was cDNA reverse transcribed from extracted RNA. Profiling relied on immunoSEQ multiplex PCR, and the TCRdb table lists in-frame clones only, not all of them. The sample lists approximately 180,000 clones, less than 70% occurring once. The material was CD4+ T cells sorted from blood, obtained around week 47, from a patient treated with tofacitinib. The chain has TRBV29-1 and TRBJ1-1; a possible D gene is TRBD1 (6 bases). The clonotype originates from a human donor with alopecia areata. The CDR3 sequence: CSVEVGHRNTEAFF. The CDR3 DNA follows: TGCAGCGTTGAAGTGGGACACAGGAACACTGAAGCTTTCTTT.